These T cell receptor beta chains were read from a single sample in a study of T cell clonotyping in hematopoietic cell transplantation. Sequencing was performed with immunoSEQ multiplex PCR; in TCRdb, only in-frame clones are kept and a portion is missing. The table lists some 40,000 clones, 94% of them singletons, with 0.85% to 0.9% in the top ten. Material: peripheral blood mononuclear cells. The receptors were sampled from a woman in her forties or fifties in good health. Some clones in this sample may be carry-over from other donors' samples. CDR3s include the opening cysteine and the closing phenylalanine or tryptophan. D genes are given only for firm matches. Not every row has a clone size; where given, it reads once, few, many or a size class.

CDR3aa: CAISEQGSNYGYTF
CDR3nt: TGTGCCATCAGTGAACAGGGTTCTAACTATGGCTACACCTTC
v_gene: TRBV10-3
j_gene: TRBJ1-2
d_gene: .
abundance: .

CDR3aa: CASSPPGVNTEAFF
CDR3nt: TGCGCCAGCAGCCCTCCGGGAGTGAACACTGAAGCTTTCTTT
v_gene: TRBV4-1
j_gene: TRBJ1-1
d_gene: .
abundance: .

CDR3aa: CATSRGGDTGELFF
CDR3nt: TGTGCCACCAGCAGAGGGGGGGACACCGGGGAGCTGTTTTTT
v_gene: TRBV15
j_gene: TRBJ2-2
d_gene: .
abundance: .

CDR3aa: CSVARDYGYTF
CDR3nt: TGCAGCGTTGCGAGAGACTATGGCTACACCTTC
v_gene: TRBV29-1
j_gene: TRBJ1-2
d_gene: .
abundance: .

CDR3aa: CAWSGAVRYNSPLHF
CDR3nt: TGTGCCTGGAGTGGGGCAGTCCGCTATAATTCACCCCTCCACTTT
v_gene: TRBV30
j_gene: TRBJ1-6
d_gene: .
abundance: .

CDR3aa: CASSLESGGFGYTF
CDR3nt: TGTGCCAGCAGCTTAGAGTCGGGGGGTTTCGGCTACACCTTC
v_gene: TRBV7-6
j_gene: TRBJ1-2
d_gene: .
abundance: .

CDR3aa: CASSSPQRGTEAFF
CDR3nt: TGTGCCAGCAGCTCCCCCCAGCGGGGCACTGAAGCTTTCTTT
v_gene: TRBV7-8
j_gene: TRBJ1-1
d_gene: .
abundance: .

CDR3aa: CASSEQHYEQYF
CDR3nt: TGTGCCAGCAGTGAACAGCACTACGAGCAGTACTTC
v_gene: TRBV25-1
j_gene: TRBJ2-7
d_gene: .
abundance: .

CDR3aa: CASSLVGGAPYGYTF
CDR3nt: TGTGCCAGCAGTTTAGTTGGGGGAGCCCCCTATGGCTACACCTTC
v_gene: TRBV27
j_gene: TRBJ1-2
d_gene: .
abundance: once

CDR3aa: CASSLGRGRLYFF
CDR3nt: TGTGCCAGCAGTTTAGGCAGGGGGCGCTTGTATTTCTTT
v_gene: TRBV27
j_gene: TRBJ1-1
d_gene: TRBD1
abundance: .

CDR3aa: CASTGTGMERVEQYF
CDR3nt: TGTGCCAGTACCGGGACGGGGATGGAGCGGGTCGAGCAGTACTTC
v_gene: TRBV19
j_gene: TRBJ2-7
d_gene: .
abundance: .

CDR3aa: CASSEMGYGYTF
CDR3nt: TGTGCCAGCAGTGAAATGGGCTATGGCTACACCTTC
v_gene: TRBV6-1
j_gene: TRBJ1-2
d_gene: .
abundance: .

CDR3aa: CASSPLEGRNQPQHF
CDR3nt: TGTGCCAGCAGCCCCCTCGAGGGGCGCAATCAGCCCCAGCATTTT
v_gene: TRBV4-2
j_gene: TRBJ1-5
d_gene: .
abundance: .

CDR3aa: CASSLGTGGGEKLFF
CDR3nt: TGCGCCAGCAGCTTGGGGACAGGGGGCGGGGAAAAACTGTTTTTT
v_gene: TRBV5-1
j_gene: TRBJ1-4
d_gene: TRBD1
abundance: once